This TCR beta chain derives from a study of cytomegalovirus exposure and HLA in healthy donors. Notes on the study in general: Common viral pathogens seemed, in a later analysis, to connect with several of the most significant clusters.

The primer mix had 60 Vbeta and 13 Jbeta primers. The assay was immunoSEQ multiplex PCR, and TCRdb's table has in-frame clones only and misses some. The sample contains under 200,000 clones, around 88% of which appear only once. The V end lost 7 bases, the J end lost 1 base, and 11 bases lay between the germline ends. CDR1 MNHEY and CDR2 SMNVEV come from the germline V gene (reference sequence). This CDR3 has 13 amino acids. As to this clone: What it binds is not known.

The origin of this receptor is a middle-aged man in good health and CMV-seropositive. Material: PBMCs. The chain carries TRBV27 and TRBJ2-7; the D gene is possibly TRBD2 (5 bases). The CDR3 protein is CASTRTGSYEQYF. The CDR3 coding sequence is TGTGCCAGCACTAGGACTGGTTCCTACGAGCAGTACTTC.